This TCR beta chain was recovered during a study of T cell responses to AZD1222 COVID-19 vaccine. The protocol was immunoSEQ multiplex PCR, while the TCRdb copy is restricted to in-frame clones and leaves out a portion. The sample consists of some 120,000 clones, more than 75% of them appearing once. Germline loops: CDR1 LGHNA, CDR2 YSLEER. V was trimmed by 6 bases and J by 4 bases, leaving 12 bases between them. The length of the CDR3 is 13 residues. Sequencing was performed on peripheral blood, taken on day 0 of AZD1222 vaccination. V usage is TRBV4-3 and J usage is TRBJ1-1; D is possibly TRBD1 (5 bases). This clonotype was obtained from an adult in good health. The CDR3 bases are TGCGCCAGCAGTCAGGGTCGGGGCACTGAAGCTTTCTTT. Residues: CASSQGRGTEAFF.